The TCR beta chain under discussion was sequenced for a study of control samples from healthy donors and cancer patients. The ends were cut back, 2 bases at V and 4 bases at J, with 12 bases in the middle. The length of the CDR3 is 15 residues. CDR1 is MNHEY and CDR2 is SMNVEV in the germline V gene (reference sequence). TCRdb's table, derived via immunoSEQ multiplex PCR, lists solely in-frame clones and lacks some. The sample has around 120,000 clones; about 93% are singletons. The sample consisted of blood. The V gene is TRBV27, the J gene TRBJ1-5, with D perhaps TRBD1 (5 bases). The TCR comes from a man aged 25 to 45 in good health. CDR3 residues: CASSLGQSGNQPQHF. In nucleotides, the CDR3 is TGTGCCAGCAGTTTAGGCCAATCAGGGAATCAGCCCCAGCATTTT.